Each of the 5 T cell receptor beta chains below was sequenced from the same sample in a study of T-cell reconstitution after alpha-beta-depleted transplantation in children. Unique molecular identifiers were used in preparing the TCRbeta library. TCRdb used MiXCR to reprocess the PCR reads, holding one entry per CDR3 protein. The profile shows roughly 400,000 distinct CDR3 sequences, 43% of them singletons. The sample here was PBMCs, taken before TCRalphabeta/CD19-depleted stem cell transplant. Receptor source: a girl between 2 and 10 years old with aplastic anemia, due to receive a stem cell transplant.

The CDR3 nucleotides are TGTGCCATCACGACTAGCGGGAGTAGGTCCTACAATGAGCAGTTCTTC. It is translated as CAITTSGSRSYNEQFF. The chain joins TRBV10-3 to TRBJ2-1; 12 bases are a match to TRBD2. Germline CDR1 ENHRY, CDR2 SYGVKD. Trimming removed 7 bases from V and 1 base from J; junction bases left unmatched: 5. This CDR3 contains 16 residues.

CDR3 DNA sequence: TGTGCCAGCTCACCTAGCGGGGGACTGGACAATGAGCAGTTCTTC. This translates into CASSPSGGLDNEQFF. The J gene is TRBJ2-1, the V gene TRBV18, with 9 bases that match TRBD2. The V gene end was trimmed by 3 bases and the J gene end by 5 bases; junction bases not matched to a gene: 5. From germline, CDR1 is KGHSH and CDR2 LQKENI. The CDR3 covers 15 residues.

This clonotype was picked up a small number of times. V and J are TRBV20-1 and TRBJ2-3; 11 bases are shared with TRBD2. The length of the CDR3 is 15 residues. V shed 3 bases and J 2 bases; nucleotides not matched to a gene: 4. Germline CDR1 DFQATT, CDR2 SNEGSKA (reference sequence). CDR3 in DNA: TGCAGTGCTAGCTCGACTAGCGGGAACACAGATACGCAGTATTTT. Its translation is CSASSTSGNTDTQYF.

This chain uses TRBV29-1 with TRBJ2-1; perhaps TRBD2 as D (6 bases). V gave up 7 bases and J gave up 7 bases, with 17 bases separating them. Germline V gene data show CDR1 as SQVTM and CDR2 as ANQGSEA. This CDR3 is 13 amino acids long. Here the CDR3 reads CSGWEKGGNEQFF. The CDR3 DNA follows: TGCAGCGGGTGGGAAAAAGGAGGGAATGAGCAGTTCTTC.

This clonotype was observed many times. The chain is built from TRBV4-1 and TRBJ1-3; TRBD1 might be the D (5 bases). Deletions cut 4 bases from V and 8 bases from J, with 18 bases between. This CDR3 is 15 amino acids long. Germline loops: CDR1 MGHRA, CDR2 YSYEKL. The CDR3 DNA sequence: TGCGCCAGCAGCCCTGACAGCGCCCGAAGAGACACCATATATTTT. It yields the protein CASSPDSARRDTIYF.